These 21 T cell receptor beta chains came from one sample sequenced in a study of T cells in narcolepsy. The data were produced by immunoSEQ multiplex PCR, yet TCRdb's version contains in-frame clones alone and is incomplete. The repertoire holds 30,000 to 35,000 clones, with about four fifths as singletons. Sample: CD45RA- memory CD4+ T cells from PBMCs. Every receptor here comes from a human donor with narcolepsy.

CDR3 sequence (DNA): TGTGCCAGCAGCCGCTATGGGGGGGGGCCCCCAGAGACCCAGTACTTC. This codes for CASSRYGGGPPETQYF. V and J are TRBV5-4 and TRBJ2-5, with D maybe TRBD2 (7 bases). Trimming removed 4 bases from V and 4 bases from J, with 20 bases in between. The CDR3 is 16 amino acids. The germline V gene encodes CDR1 SGHNT and CDR2 YYREEE (reference sequence).

CDR3 sequence (DNA): TGTGCCAGCAGTGAAGCTGACAGGGCGGTGGGCTACACCTTC. It specifies CASSEADRAVGYTF. The chain couples TRBV2 to TRBJ1-2; TRBD1 agrees at 7 bases. The germline CDR1 and CDR2 sequences are SNHLY and FYNNEI. Trimming removed 0 bases from V and 8 bases from J; junction bases left unmatched: 6. This CDR3 has 14 amino acids.

J is TRBJ2-3 and V is TRBV5-4; TRBD2 aligns across 9 bases. The CDR3 consists of 18 residues. CDR1 and CDR2 (germline): SGHNT, YYREEE (reference sequence). V was clipped by 0 bases and J by 4 bases; unmatched bases: 12. In DNA, the CDR3 is TGTGCCAGCAGCTTGGAACCCCCAGAGCGGGGGGAGTCAGATACGCAGTATTTT. Amino acids: CASSLEPPERGESDTQYF.

The chain links TRBV5-5 to TRBJ1-2; D is ambiguous. Germline V gene sequence: CDR1 SGHKS, CDR2 YYEKEE (reference sequence). Between the trimmed V and J ends, which lost 1 base and 1 base, there was a span of 8 bases. This CDR3 region has 14 residues. The CDR3 sequence is CASSLFPDNYGYTF. The CDR3 DNA follows: TGTGCCAGCAGCTTGTTTCCAGATAACTATGGCTACACCTTC.

This chain uses TRBV4-1 with TRBJ1-2; no reliable D call. From germline, CDR1 is MGHRA and CDR2 YSYEKL. The CDR3 totals 15 residues. The V end lost 0 bases, the J end lost 2 bases, and 10 bases lay between the germline ends. CDR3 nucleotide sequence: TGCGCCAGCAGCCAAGAATCAGCTCTCAACTATGGCTACACCTTC. It encodes CASSQESALNYGYTF.

This clone was seen only a few times. The chain combines TRBV5-1 with TRBJ1-5; D ambiguous. V was clipped by 0 bases and J by 7 bases, with 14 bases between them. The germline CDR1 and CDR2 sequences are SGHRS and YFSETQ. This CDR3 comprises 15 residues. The CDR3 sequence: CASSLGSGGEQPQHF. As DNA, the CDR3 is TGCGCCAGCAGCTTGGGGTCGGGTGGGGAACAGCCCCAGCATTTT.

The chain recombines TRBV29-1 with TRBJ1-2; TRBD1 might be the D (5 bases). V lost 3 bases and J lost 4, with 18 bases in between. This CDR3 comprises 15 residues. Germline V gene lookup returns CDR1 SQVTM and CDR2 ANQGSEA. The CDR3 DNA reads TGCAGCGTTGATCGCCCCAGGGATGCCGGCTATGGCTACACCTTC. Translating gives CSVDRPRDAGYGYTF.

This chain joins TRBV2 and TRBJ2-3; 8 nucleotides match TRBD2. The CDR3 consists of 15 residues. The germline gives CDR1 SNHLY, CDR2 FYNNEI. The V segment lost 2 bases and the J segment 1 base; nucleotides outside the gene matches: 2. CDR3 protein: CASSEPAGGTDTQYF. Here the CDR3 DNA reads TGTGCCAGCAGTGAACCAGCGGGAGGCACAGATACGCAGTATTTT.

The rearrangement links TRBV4-1 to TRBJ2-1, with TRBD2 identical over 10 bases. The germline V gene encodes CDR1 MGHRA and CDR2 YSYEKL. V dropped 3 bases and J dropped 7; count of bases not matched to a gene: 15. CDR3 size: 18 residues. CDR3 residues: CASSHAASGGLKSNEQFF. DNA of the CDR3: TGCGCCAGCAGCCATGCCGCTAGCGGGGGTTTGAAGTCGAATGAGCAGTTCTTC.

V and J are TRBV10-3 and TRBJ1-1; TRBD1 matches 7 bases. The CDR3 loop spans 13 amino acids. From germline, CDR1 is ENHRY and CDR2 SYGVKD. The V and J ends lost 5 bases and 3 bases, in that order; junction bases with no gene match: 3. In DNA, the CDR3 is TGTGCCATCAGTTCAGGGGGAGACACTGAAGCTTTCTTT. Translating it yields CAISSGGDTEAFF.

The rearrangement links TRBV6-1 to TRBJ2-7; D possibly uses TRBD1 or TRBD2 (5 bases each). Between the trimmed V and J ends, which lost 5 bases and 5 bases, there was a span of 19 bases. CDR1 is MNHNS, CDR2 SASEGT, per germline. The length of the CDR3 is 15 residues. The CDR3 DNA reads as TGTGCCAGCAGTCTTCGGACGGGTTCGGGGCACGAGCAGTACTTC. Translation gives CASSLRTGSGHEQYF.

This sequence joins TRBV6-1 and TRBJ1-1, with a possible D match to TRBD1 (5 bases). This CDR3 has 14 residues. CDR1 is MNHNS, CDR2 SASEGT, per germline. V was cut by 8 bases and J by 2 bases, with 15 bases left in between. CDR3 protein: CASQWGDGNTEAFF. In DNA, the CDR3 is TGTGCCAGCCAGTGGGGGGACGGAAACACTGAAGCTTTCTTT.

This chain links TRBV11-2 with TRBJ2-1; D is unclear. Germline loops: CDR1 SGHAT, CDR2 FQNNGV. V was cut by 5 bases and J by 0 bases, with 11 bases left in between. The CDR3 is 15 residues long. CDR3 bases: TGTGCCAGCAGCCCTGAGAGGAGCTCCTACAATGAGCAGTTCTTC. This encodes CASSPERSSYNEQFF.

This rearrangement joins TRBV6-1 to TRBJ1-4; D is perhaps TRBD1 (5 bases). Trimming took 7 bases from V and 8 from J, leaving 17 bases between them. This CDR3 region has 14 residues. Germline CDR1 and CDR2: MNHNS and SASEGT. The CDR3 region has the DNA TGTGCCAGCACCCTTTCGGGGGGTTGGGAAAAACTGTTTTTT. Amino acid sequence: CASTLSGGWEKLFF.

This chain links TRBV6-1 with TRBJ1-2; 12 nucleotides agree with TRBD1. Germline V lookup: CDR1 MNHNS, CDR2 SASEGT. The length of the CDR3 is 15 residues. Germline trimming cut 4 bases from V and 4 bases from J; bases unmatched to any gene: 4. The CDR3 loop reads CASSGGQGAIYGYTF. Written as DNA, the CDR3 is TGTGCCAGCAGTGGGGGACAGGGGGCGATCTATGGCTACACCTTC.

The chain combines TRBV9 with TRBJ2-1, with 9 nucleotides matching TRBD2. Germline V gene sequence: CDR1 SGDLS, CDR2 YYNGEE. The J segment lost 8 bases and the V segment lost 0 bases, leaving 9 bases of the junction unmatched. The CDR3 loop spans 16 amino acids. CDR3 in amino acids: CASSVVVSGGKDEQFF. The DNA of the CDR3 is TGTGCCAGCAGCGTAGTTGTTAGCGGGGGTAAGGATGAGCAGTTCTTC. The whole variable domain, remainder taken from reference TRBV9 and TRBJ2-1, is DSGVTQTPKHLITATGQRVTLRCSPRSGDLSVYWYQQSLDQGLQFLIQYYNGEERAKGNILERFSAQQFPDLHSELNLSSLELGDSALYFCASSVVVSGGKDEQFFGPGTRLTVL.

The rearrangement joins TRBV13 to TRBJ2-1; 14 nucleotides agree with TRBD2. This CDR3 is built from 14 residues. J was trimmed by 7 bases and V by 7 bases; bases with no gene match: 3. Per the germline V gene, CDR1 is PRHDT and CDR2 is FYEKMQ (reference sequence). As DNA, the CDR3 is TGTGCCAGCAACAGACTAGCGGGGGGGAATGAGCAGTTCTTC. Its translation: CASNRLAGGNEQFF.

J is TRBJ2-7 and V is TRBV5-5; no firm D call. Trimming pared 4 bases from V and 4 bases from J, leaving 9 bases between. The germline V gene encodes CDR1 SGHKS and CDR2 YYEKEE (reference sequence). This CDR3 is built from 12 residues. CDR3 protein: CASSLLGYEQYF. The DNA for the CDR3 is TGTGCCAGCAGCCTGCTTGGGTACGAGCAGTACTTC.

The chain uses TRBV19 and TRBJ1-2; 7 nucleotides agree with TRBD1. J lost 4 bases, V lost 7 bases, and 9 bases had no gene match. The V gene's germline CDR1 is LNHDA and CDR2 SQIVND (reference sequence). The CDR3 covers 14 residues. The CDR3 spells CASTPDRVGYGYTF. The CDR3 DNA reads as TGTGCCAGTACCCCCGACAGGGTAGGCTATGGCTACACCTTC.

J is TRBJ1-1 and V is TRBV30, with 9 bases matching TRBD1. The CDR3 consists of 13 residues. Germline trimming cut 1 base from V and 3 bases from J; bases unmatched to any gene: 0. Germline lookup yields CDR1 GTSNPN and CDR2 SVGIG (reference sequence). The CDR3 nucleotides are TGTGCCTGGAGTGGACAGGGGGACACTGAAGCTTTCTTT. It yields the protein CAWSGQGDTEAFF. The full variable domain, with the rest looked up from reference TRBV30 and TRBJ1-1, is SQTIHQWPATLVQPVGSPLSLECTVEGTSNPNLYWYRQAAGRGLQLLFYSVGIGQISSEVPQNLSASRPQDRQFILSSKKLLLSDSGFYLCAWSGQGDTEAFFGQGTRLTVV.

J is TRBJ1-1 and V is TRBV19, with D uncertain. The CDR3 runs 13 residues. V gave up 5 bases and J gave up 4 bases, with 11 bases separating them. Germline V gives CDR1 LNHDA, CDR2 SQIVND (reference sequence). Here the CDR3 DNA reads TGTGCCAGTAGTTCACAAGCTGGCACTGAAGCTTTCTTT. Protein sequence: CASSSQAGTEAFF.